Below, 17 T cell receptor beta chains from the same sample are listed, as sequenced in a study of T cell repertoires in cytomegalovirus infection. TCRdb fed the reads into MiXCR, producing one record per CDR3 protein. The sample records 250,000 or so distinct CDR3 sequences, roughly 12% being singletons. Sequenced material: PBMCs. These receptors all come from a human donor in good health (CMV status not recorded). Some clones in this sample may be carry-over from other donors' samples.

This clonotype appeared many times. V and J are TRBV18 and TRBJ1-1; D may be TRBD1 (5 bases). Between the trimmed V and J ends, which lost 3 bases and 2 bases, there was a span of 10 bases. Germline V lookup: CDR1 KGHSH, CDR2 LQKENI. The CDR3 is made up of 14 amino acids. The CDR3 here is CASSPGPDNTEAFF. The CDR3 DNA follows: TGTGCCAGCTCACCGGGGCCCGATAACACTGAAGCTTTCTTT.

This clonotype appeared many times. The chain has TRBV7-2 and TRBJ2-7, with D unresolved. The V end lost 1 base, the J end lost 3 bases, and 13 bases lay between the germline ends. This CDR3 spans 15 amino acids. Germline-derived CDR1 and CDR2 are SGHTA and FQGNSA. The CDR3 loop reads CASSLGRDLIYEQYF. Here the CDR3 DNA reads TGTGCCAGCAGCTTAGGGAGAGACCTAATCTACGAGCAGTACTTC. The full variable domain, rest sourced from reference TRBV7-2 and TRBJ2-7, is GAGVSQSPSNKVTEKGKDVELRCDPISGHTALYWYRQSLGQGLEFLIYFQGNSAPDKSGLPSDRFSAERTGGSVSTLTIQRTQQEDSAVYLCASSLGRDLIYEQYFGPGTRLTVT.

The sample holds many counts of this clonotype. A junction end diverges from the germline sequence, so it may reflect a read error. J is TRBJ2-2 and V is TRBV28; possible D gene TRBD1, 6 bases. CDR1 MDHEN and CDR2 SYDVKM come from the germline V gene. The CDR3 runs to 16 residues. CDR3 protein: CASNLFQGFGTGELFF. CDR3 DNA: TGTGCCAGCAATTTATTCCAGGGGTTTGGCACCGGGGAGCTGTTTTTT.

This clonotype was counted many times. The chain has TRBV7-3 and TRBJ2-2; 13 nucleotides match TRBD2. There are 17 residues in the CDR3. V was pared by 5 bases and J by 5 bases, with 8 bases of the junction left unmatched. The germline gives CDR1 SGHTA, CDR2 FQGTGA. CDR3 in DNA: TGTGCCAGCAGCACCGGACTAGCGGGGGAGATTACCGGGGAGCTGTTTTTT. This sequence encodes CASSTGLAGEITGELFF. Together with reference TRBV7-3 and TRBJ2-2, the CDR3 gives the full variable domain: GAGVSQTPSNKVTEKGKYVELRCDPISGHTALYWYRQSLGQGPEFLIYFQGTGAADDSGLPNDRFFAVRPEGSVSTLKIQRTERGDSAVYLCASSTGLAGEITGELFFGEGSRLTVL.

This clonotype was detected many times. V gene TRBV11-2 combines with J gene TRBJ2-1; 10 positions match TRBD2. Germline V CDR1 and CDR2: SGHAT, FQNNGV. This CDR3 contains 14 residues. Trimming cost V 4 bases and J 7 bases; bases outside gene matches: 4. For the CDR3, the DNA is TGTGCCAGCAGCTCTCTAGCGGGAGATAATGAGCAGTTCTTC. The encoded protein is CASSSLAGDNEQFF.

This clonotype was found a few times. The chain couples TRBV2 to TRBJ2-5; D might be TRBD2 (5 bases). Trimming shortened V by 2 bases and J by 3 bases, and 7 bases separated the two germline ends. CDR1 is SNHLY and CDR2 is FYNNEI in the germline V gene. CDR3 length equals 13 residues. CDR3: CASSEIGKETQYF. Written as DNA, the CDR3 is TGTGCCAGCAGTGAAATCGGGAAAGAGACCCAGTACTTC.

This clonotype has more than one count but fewer than ten. V usage is TRBV28 and J usage is TRBJ2-1; D remains unclear. The ends were cut back, 2 bases at V and 6 bases at J, with 5 bases in the middle. The CDR3 sequence is 12 residues long. Germline V CDR1 and CDR2: MDHEN, SYDVKM. CDR3 coding DNA: TGTGCCAGCAGTTTAATCGGCAATGAGCAGTTCTTC. Translation: CASSLIGNEQFF.

This clonotype was seen more than once but under ten times. The gene calls are TRBV29-1 and TRBJ2-7; 11 bases fit TRBD1. The CDR3 spans 12 residues. Germline lookup yields CDR1 SQVTM and CDR2 ANQGSEA. The CDR3 spells CSFTGTGGEQYF. In DNA, the CDR3 is TGCAGTTTTACCGGGACAGGGGGGGAGCAGTACTTC.

The V call is TRBV5-5, the J call TRBJ2-1, with no clear D. CDR1 and CDR2 (germline): SGHKS, YYEKEE (reference sequence). V was clipped by 1 base and J by 7 bases, with 9 bases between them. The CDR3 is 13 residues long. The CDR3 protein is CASSLLGRNEQFF. The CDR3 nucleotides are TGTGCCAGCAGCTTGCTGGGAAGGAATGAGCAGTTCTTC.

The rearrangement uses TRBV12-3 or TRBV12-4 and TRBJ1-1, with D possibly being TRBD1 (5 bases). Trimming left V 3 bases short and J 1 base short, with 9 bases between. The CDR3 extends over 14 amino acids. For the CDR3, the DNA is TGTGCCAGCAGTTTTGGGACGGAGAACACTGAAGCTTTCTTT. Residues: CASSFGTENTEAFF.

This clonotype was picked up many times. This chain uses TRBV29-1 with TRBJ2-1, with 9 positions matching TRBD2. Germline CDR1 reads SQVTM; CDR2 reads ANQGSEA. This CDR3 spans 14 amino acids. The trim removed 4 bases at V and 0 bases at J, leaving 1 base unmatched. The DNA for the CDR3 is TGCAGCGTTGGAGCGGGGGGCTCCTACAATGAGCAGTTCTTC. It is translated as CSVGAGGSYNEQFF.

In this sample, this clonotype turned up many times. The gene calls are TRBV7-2 and TRBJ2-7; TRBD1 matches 7 bases. CDR3 length equals 14 residues. Trimming at V came to 5 bases and at J to 4 bases, leaving 8 bases not matched to a gene. Germline loops: CDR1 SGHTA, CDR2 FQGNSA. CDR3 loop: CASSPRDSMYEQYF. For the CDR3, the DNA is TGTGCCAGCAGCCCCCGGGACAGTATGTACGAGCAGTACTTC.

The sample holds many counts of this clonotype. The chain carries TRBV10-3 and TRBJ1-2, with 8 bases fitting TRBD1. Germline V CDR1 and CDR2: ENHRY, SYGVKD. J was trimmed by 3 bases and V by 4 bases; bases with no gene match: 1. The CDR3 sequence is 13 residues long. The CDR3 nucleotides are TGTGCCATCAGTGCGACAGGGGACTATGGCTACACCTTC. Protein sequence: CAISATGDYGYTF.

The chain has TRBV19 and TRBJ2-1, with D perhaps matching TRBD1 (6 bases). Germline V lookup: CDR1 LNHDA, CDR2 SQIVND (reference sequence). V lost 6 bases to trimming and J lost 6 bases, with 12 bases between them. The CDR3 sequence is 13 residues long. CDR3 bases: TGTGCCAGTAGCCGAACAGGGATCAATGAGCAGTTCTTC. Its protein product is CASSRTGINEQFF.

This clonotype was recorded a few times. The chain combines TRBV2 with TRBJ1-2; a weak D match, TRBD1 (6 bases). The CDR3 contains 14 residues. Between the trimmed V and J ends, which lost 5 bases and 4 bases, there was a span of 14 bases. Looked up from germline, CDR1 is SNHLY and CDR2 is FYNNEI. CDR3 loop: CASSLAGHGYGYTF. The CDR3, as DNA: TGTGCCAGCAGTCTCGCGGGACACGGCTATGGCTACACCTTC.

This clonotype was seen ten or more times. The genes are TRBV7-2 and TRBJ2-7; 10 bases are shared with TRBD2. Germline trimming cut 2 bases from V and 2 bases from J; bases unmatched to any gene: 9. Germline V gene data show CDR1 as SGHTA and CDR2 as FQGNSA. The CDR3 runs 17 residues. The CDR3 DNA follows: TGTGCCAGCAGCTTAATGACTAGCGGGCTTGGCCCCTACGAGCAGTACTTC. It yields the protein CASSLMTSGLGPYEQYF.

The rearrangement joins TRBV12-3 or TRBV12-4 to TRBJ1-4, with a tentative D call TRBD1 (6 bases). The CDR3 has 15 residues. Trimming took 5 bases from V and 5 from J, leaving 15 bases between them. CDR3 sequence (DNA): TGTGCCAGCAGTCCGTTCTCCGGGGGCAATGAAAAACTGTTTTTT. It yields the protein CASSPFSGGNEKLFF.